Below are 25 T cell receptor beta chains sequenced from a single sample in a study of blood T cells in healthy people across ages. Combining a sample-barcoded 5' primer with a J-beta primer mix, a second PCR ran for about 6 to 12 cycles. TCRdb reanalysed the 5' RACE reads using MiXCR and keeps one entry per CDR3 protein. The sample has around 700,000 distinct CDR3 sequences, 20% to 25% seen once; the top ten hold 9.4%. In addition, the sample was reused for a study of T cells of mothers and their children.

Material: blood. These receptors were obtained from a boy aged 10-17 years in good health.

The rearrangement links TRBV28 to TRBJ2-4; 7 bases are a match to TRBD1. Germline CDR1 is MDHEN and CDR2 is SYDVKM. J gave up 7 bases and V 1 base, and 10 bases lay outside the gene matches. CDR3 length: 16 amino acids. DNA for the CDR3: TGTGCCAGCAGTTTATACCGTGGACAGGTCACGAACATTCAGTACTTC. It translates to CASSLYRGQVTNIQYF. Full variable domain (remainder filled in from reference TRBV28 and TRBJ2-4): DVKVTQSSRYLVKRTGEKVFLECVQDMDHENMFWYRQDPGLGLRLIYFSYDVKMKEKGDIPEGYSVSREKKERFSLILESASTNQTSMYLCASSLYRGQVTNIQYFGAGTRLSVL.

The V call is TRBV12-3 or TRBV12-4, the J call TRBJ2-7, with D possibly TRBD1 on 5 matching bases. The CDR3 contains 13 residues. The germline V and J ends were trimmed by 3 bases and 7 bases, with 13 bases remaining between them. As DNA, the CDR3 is TGTGCCAGCAGTTTGCACATATCAGGGGAGCAGTACTTC. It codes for CASSLHISGEQYF.

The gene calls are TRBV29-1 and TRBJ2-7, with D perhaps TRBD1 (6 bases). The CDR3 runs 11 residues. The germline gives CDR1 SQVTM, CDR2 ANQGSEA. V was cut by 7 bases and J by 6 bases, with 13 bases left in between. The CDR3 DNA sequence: TGCAGCGCCGGAGAGGGGGTCGAGCAGTACTTC. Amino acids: CSAGEGVEQYF.

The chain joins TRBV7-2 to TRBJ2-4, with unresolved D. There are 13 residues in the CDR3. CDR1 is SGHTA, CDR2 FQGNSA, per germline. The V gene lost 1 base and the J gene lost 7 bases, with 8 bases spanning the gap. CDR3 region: CASSLGPSNIQYF. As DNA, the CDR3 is TGTGCCAGCAGCTTAGGACCCTCGAACATTCAGTACTTC.

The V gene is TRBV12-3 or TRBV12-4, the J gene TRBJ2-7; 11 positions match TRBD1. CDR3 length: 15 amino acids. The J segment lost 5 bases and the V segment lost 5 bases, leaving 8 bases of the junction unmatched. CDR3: CASSQTRTGGNEQYF. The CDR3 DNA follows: TGTGCCAGCAGTCAAACTCGGACAGGGGGCAACGAGCAGTACTTC.

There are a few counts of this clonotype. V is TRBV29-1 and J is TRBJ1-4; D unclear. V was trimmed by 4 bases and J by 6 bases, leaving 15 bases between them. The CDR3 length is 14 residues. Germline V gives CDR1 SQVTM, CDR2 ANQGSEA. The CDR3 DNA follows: TGCAGCGTTGTGGTCCCCTCGGCGGATGAAAAACTGTTTTTT. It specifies CSVVVPSADEKLFF. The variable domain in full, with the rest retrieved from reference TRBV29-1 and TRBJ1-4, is SAVISQKPSRDICQRGTSLTIQCQVDSQVTMMFWYRQQPGQSLTLIATANQGSEATYESGFVIDKFPISRPNLTFSTLTVSNMSPEDSSIYLCSVVVPSADEKLFFGSGTQLSVL.

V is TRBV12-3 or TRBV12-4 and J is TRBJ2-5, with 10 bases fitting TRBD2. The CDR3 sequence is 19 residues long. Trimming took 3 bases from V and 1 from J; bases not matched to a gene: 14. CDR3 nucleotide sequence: TGTGCCAGCAGTTTTATTGGTAGCGGGGGGCAAGGGGTCCAAGAGACCCAGTACTTC. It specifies CASSFIGSGGQGVQETQYF.

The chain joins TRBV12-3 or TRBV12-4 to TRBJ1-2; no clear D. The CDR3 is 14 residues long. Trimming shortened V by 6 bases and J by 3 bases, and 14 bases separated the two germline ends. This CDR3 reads CASSLNGLDYGYTF. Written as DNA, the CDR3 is TGTGCCAGCAGCCTTAATGGGTTGGACTATGGCTACACCTTC.

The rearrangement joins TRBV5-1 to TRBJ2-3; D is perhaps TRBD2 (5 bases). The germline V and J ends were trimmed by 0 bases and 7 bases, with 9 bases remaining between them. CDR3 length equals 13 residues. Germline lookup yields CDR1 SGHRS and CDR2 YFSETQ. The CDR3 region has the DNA TGCGCCAGCAGCTTGGTAAGAGGGAATACGCAGTATTTT. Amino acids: CASSLVRGNTQYF. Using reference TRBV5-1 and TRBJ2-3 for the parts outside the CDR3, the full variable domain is KAGVTQTPRYLIKTRGQQVTLSCSPISGHRSVSWYQQTPGQGLQFLFEYFSETQRNKGNFPGRFSGRQFSNSRSEMNVSTLELGDSALYLCASSLVRGNTQYFGPGTRLTVL.

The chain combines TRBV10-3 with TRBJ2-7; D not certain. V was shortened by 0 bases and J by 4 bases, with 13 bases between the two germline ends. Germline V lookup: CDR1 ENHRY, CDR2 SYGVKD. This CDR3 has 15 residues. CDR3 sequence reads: CAISESSSWSYEQYF. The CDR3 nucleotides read TGTGCCATCAGTGAGTCCTCATCATGGTCTTACGAGCAGTACTTC.

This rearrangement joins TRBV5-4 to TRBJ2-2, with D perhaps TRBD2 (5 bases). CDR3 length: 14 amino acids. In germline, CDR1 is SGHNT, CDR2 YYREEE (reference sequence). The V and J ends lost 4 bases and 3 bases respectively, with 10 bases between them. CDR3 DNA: TGTGCCAGCAGCCCGGCCGGGGACACCGGGGAGCTGTTTTTT. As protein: CASSPAGDTGELFF.

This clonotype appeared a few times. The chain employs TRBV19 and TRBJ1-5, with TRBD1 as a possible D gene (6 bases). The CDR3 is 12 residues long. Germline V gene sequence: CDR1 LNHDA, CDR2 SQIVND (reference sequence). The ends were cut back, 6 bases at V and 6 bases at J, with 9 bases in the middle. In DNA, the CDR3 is TGTGCCAGTAGACAGGGTCCTCAGCCCCAGCATTTT. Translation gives CASRQGPQPQHF.

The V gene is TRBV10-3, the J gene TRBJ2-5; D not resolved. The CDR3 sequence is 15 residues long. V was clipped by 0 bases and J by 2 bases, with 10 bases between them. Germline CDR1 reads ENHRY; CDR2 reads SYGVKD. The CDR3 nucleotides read TGTGCCATCAGTGAGTCGAAAGGGCAGCAAGAGACCCAGTACTTC. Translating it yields CAISESKGQQETQYF.

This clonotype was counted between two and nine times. The chain's CDR3 is CSARSEMNTEAFF. In DNA form, the CDR3 reads TGCAGTGCTAGATCGGAGATGAACACTGAAGCTTTCTTT. The chain has TRBV20-1 and TRBJ1-1, with no clear D. The CDR3 consists of 13 residues. V gave up 2 bases and J gave up 0 bases, with 7 bases separating them. Germline values: CDR1 DFQATT, CDR2 SNEGSKA (reference sequence).

The CDR3 protein is CASSPFQGSAQETQYF. Written as DNA, the CDR3 is TGTGCCAGCAGCCCATTCCAAGGTAGCGCTCAAGAGACCCAGTACTTC. The chain is built from TRBV7-2 and TRBJ2-5; D possibly corresponds to TRBD2 (5 bases). The CDR3 covers 16 residues. Trimming cost V 5 bases and J 2 bases, with 18 bases left between them. Germline V gives CDR1 SGHTA, CDR2 FQGNSA.

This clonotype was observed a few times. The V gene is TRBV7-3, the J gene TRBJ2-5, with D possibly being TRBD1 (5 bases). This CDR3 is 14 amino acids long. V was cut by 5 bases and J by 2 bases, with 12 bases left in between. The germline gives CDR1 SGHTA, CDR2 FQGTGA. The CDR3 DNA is TGTGCCAGCAGCATAGACAGCAATCAAGAGACCCAGTACTTC. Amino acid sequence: CASSIDSNQETQYF.

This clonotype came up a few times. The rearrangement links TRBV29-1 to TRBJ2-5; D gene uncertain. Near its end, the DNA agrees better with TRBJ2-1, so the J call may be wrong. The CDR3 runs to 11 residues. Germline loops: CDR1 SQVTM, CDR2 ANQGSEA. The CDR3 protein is CSVEENLGQFF. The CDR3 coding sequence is TGCAGCGTTGAAGAAAACCTCGGGCAGTTCTTC.

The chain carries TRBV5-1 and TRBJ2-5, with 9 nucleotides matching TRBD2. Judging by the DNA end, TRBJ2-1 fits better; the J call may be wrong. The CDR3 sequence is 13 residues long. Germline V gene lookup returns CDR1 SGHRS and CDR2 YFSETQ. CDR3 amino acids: CASSLQTSGKQFF. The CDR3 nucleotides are TGCGCCAGCAGCTTGCAGACTAGCGGCAAGCAGTTCTTC.

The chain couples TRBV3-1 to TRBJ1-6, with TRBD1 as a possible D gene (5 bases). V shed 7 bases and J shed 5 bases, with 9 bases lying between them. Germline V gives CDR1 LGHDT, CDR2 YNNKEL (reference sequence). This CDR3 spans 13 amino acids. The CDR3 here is CASNQGNNSPLHF. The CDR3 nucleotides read TGTGCCAGCAACCAGGGCAATAATTCACCCCTCCACTTT.

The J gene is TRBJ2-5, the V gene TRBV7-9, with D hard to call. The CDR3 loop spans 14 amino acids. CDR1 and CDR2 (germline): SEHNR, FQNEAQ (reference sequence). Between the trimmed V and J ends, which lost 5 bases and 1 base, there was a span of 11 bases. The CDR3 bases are TGTGCCAGCAGCGCGCAAGCTGGCCAAGAGACCCAGTACTTC. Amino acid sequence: CASSAQAGQETQYF.

This CDR3 is CASSVGGGDGETQYF. The CDR3 nucleotides read TGTGCCAGCAGCGTAGGGGGGGGCGATGGAGAGACCCAGTACTTC. This chain joins TRBV9 and TRBJ2-5; tentative D call: TRBD2 (7 bases). CDR1 and CDR2 (germline): SGDLS, YYNGEE. V lost 0 bases and J 4 bases, leaving 13 bases between the germline ends. The CDR3 covers 15 residues.

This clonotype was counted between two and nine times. As DNA, the CDR3 is TGTGCCAGCAGCCAAGATTCCAGGGAGGCTTACAATGAGCAGTTCTTC. As protein: CASSQDSREAYNEQFF. The gene calls are TRBV4-2 and TRBJ2-5; D is possibly TRBD2 (6 bases). The J call may be in error: the DNA end matches TRBJ2-1 better. This CDR3 comprises 16 residues. Looked up from germline, CDR1 is LGHNA and CDR2 is YNFKEQ.

CDR3: CASSLVSGRATDTQYF. CDR3 sequence (DNA): TGTGCCAGCAGCTTAGTAAGCGGGAGGGCCACAGATACGCAGTATTTT. The chain is built from TRBV7-2 and TRBJ2-3; 10 bases fit TRBD2. CDR1 and CDR2 from the germline V gene are SGHTA and FQGNSA. This CDR3 has 16 amino acids. V gave up 1 base and J gave up 2 bases; unmatched junction bases: 3.

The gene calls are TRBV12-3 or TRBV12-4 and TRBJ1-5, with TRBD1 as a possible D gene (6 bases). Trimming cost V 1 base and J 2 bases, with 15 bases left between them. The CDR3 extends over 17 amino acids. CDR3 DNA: TGTGCCAGCAGTTTAGGGCCCGGGGGCGGAGGCAATCAGCCCCAGCATTTT. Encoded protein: CASSLGPGGGGNQPQHF.

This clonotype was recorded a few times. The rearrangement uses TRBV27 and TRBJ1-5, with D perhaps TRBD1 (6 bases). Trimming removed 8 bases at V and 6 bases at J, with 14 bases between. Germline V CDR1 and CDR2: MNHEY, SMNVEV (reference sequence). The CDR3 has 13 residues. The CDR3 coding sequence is TGTGCCAGCGCCGTGGGGGCGGGTCAGCCCCAGCATTTT. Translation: CASAVGAGQPQHF.